This T cell receptor beta chain was recovered during a study of radiotherapy plus CTLA-4 blockade in lung cancer. Study-wide background: Objective responses were observed in approximately 20% of patients, and disease control was achieved by about 30%.

Generated by immunoSEQ multiplex PCR, the TCRdb table keeps only in-frame clones and is missing some. The data show roughly 90,000 clones, just over 85% seen once. The receptor was derived from a human donor with non-small cell lung cancer that progressed on radiotherapy plus ipilimumab. Sequencing was performed on peripheral blood, taken from a patient treated with radiotherapy plus ipilimumab.

The CDR3 loop is CASIPPHGGNTEAFF. Written as DNA, the CDR3 is TGTGCCAGCATACCCCCTCACGGGGGAAACACTGAAGCTTTCTTT. V and J are TRBV6-5 and TRBJ1-1, with a weak D call TRBD1 (5 bases). Trimming removed 7 bases at V and 2 bases at J, with 17 bases between. The CDR3 totals 15 residues. The germline V gene has CDR1 MNHEY and CDR2 SVGAGI.